This entry is about one T cell receptor beta chain. The data were taken from a study of control samples from healthy donors and cancer patients. Assay: immunoSEQ multiplex PCR; the TCRdb copy retains only in-frame clones and omits some. The table shows 20,000 to 30,000 clones, with 82% occurring only once. Sequenced input: PBMCs. The receptor was derived from a man aged 55 to 69 with colorectal cancer.

CDR3 nucleotides: TGCAGTGCTAGTGTAGCTAGCGGGGGGGTAGTCAATGAGCAGTTCTTC. Protein sequence: CSASVASGGVVNEQFF. The chain links TRBV20-1 to TRBJ2-1, with 12 bases that match TRBD2. After removal of 3 bases from V and 6 bases from J, the junction contained 9 bases not matched to a gene. Germline lookup yields CDR1 DFQATT and CDR2 SNEGSKA (reference sequence). The CDR3 contains 16 residues.